A few counts support the clone carrying this TCR beta chain. The antigen is unknown. These data are taken from a study of beta chain features in type 1 diabetes. The CDR3 totals 13 residues. V was trimmed by 7 bases and J by 1 base, leaving 10 bases between them. From germline, CDR1 is SNHLY and CDR2 FYNNEI. The whole isolated RNA underwent reverse transcription, so sequencing captured expressed TCRB transcripts. There were several million reads on average in the naive, central memory and regulatory T cell samples. Produced via immunoSEQ multiplex PCR; TCRdb's table is partial and in-frame only. Here the sample spans some 900,000 clones, roughly 16% being singletons. Findings and limits, study-wide: Naive, central memory and Treg TCRB repertoires appeared more alike in patients than in healthy donors.

Every donor had blood drawn once into heparin, approximately 0.11 L on average. The receptor's source is a woman aged 18-29 years in good health. The material sequenced was naive CD4+ T cells from blood. The V gene is TRBV2, the J gene TRBJ1-1; D perhaps matches TRBD1 (5 bases). CDR3 sequence (DNA): TGTGCCAGCAATGGGCAGGGGAACACTGAAGCTTTCTTT. Translating it yields CASNGQGNTEAFF.